This TCR beta chain was documented in a study of response to subunit inactivated influenza vaccine. Regarding the study as a whole: Each seasonal influenza vaccination, the authors suggested, recruits few new T cells.

Concerning this clonotype: Its cognate antigen is unknown.

TCRdb redid the calling of the RT-PCR reads with MiXCR, one entry per CDR3 protein. The sample records 800,000 or so distinct CDR3 sequences, 21% being singletons. The trim removed 2 bases at V and 1 base at J, leaving 2 bases unmatched. From germline, CDR1 is DFQATT and CDR2 SNEGSKA (reference sequence). The CDR3 contains 14 residues. The sequencing here drew on PBMCs from blood, taken around 5 days after vaccination. This TCR was recovered from a man aged 50 or older who received an inactivated influenza vaccine. The J gene is TRBJ1-5, the V gene TRBV20-1, with 7 positions matching TRBD1. CDR3 nucleotides: TGCAGTGCTAGACTCAGGGGGAGCAATCAGCCCCAGCATTTT. Translation: CSARLRGSNQPQHF.